This TCR beta chain emerged from a study of spatial heterogeneity in lung cancer. Time point noted: blood at routine non-recurrence follow-up after resection. Sequencing covered unsorted whole RNA taken from tumor, nontumor lung or frozen PBMC. In its sample, this clonotype was seen many times. From the 5' RACE reads, TCRdb called clonotypes with MiXCR, one entry per CDR3 protein. The sample carries approximately 50,000 distinct CDR3 sequences, about 7.4% recorded once. The germline V and J ends were trimmed by 3 bases and 2 bases, with 10 bases remaining between them. The germline gives CDR1 DFQATT, CDR2 SNEGSKA (reference sequence). This CDR3 contains 13 residues.

This receptor was taken from a female donor with early-stage non-small cell lung cancer. The sample consisted of PBMCs, taken at follow-up. V and J are TRBV20-1 and TRBJ1-2; D is uncertain. The CDR3 is CSASAMGNYGYTF. The CDR3 bases are TGCAGTGCTAGCGCTATGGGGAACTATGGCTACACCTTC.